The clone carrying this T cell receptor (beta chain) was found many times. Its antigen is currently unknown. PBMCs had their origin in fresh peripheral blood (10 ml). From germline, CDR1 is SGHTA and CDR2 FQGNSA. V gave up 1 base and J gave up 2 bases, with 12 bases separating them. There are 15 residues in the CDR3. This record belongs to a study of Graves' ophthalmopathy and Graves' hyperthyroidism. Findings of the study overall: Blood contained most expanded thyroid clonotypes exceeding 0.001 frequency. For separating ophthalmopathy from stable hyperthyroidism, a 13-signature model gave over 85% sensitivity and 81.08% specificity. Sensitivity of approximately 66% and specificity of roughly 72% were achieved by the model that predicted ophthalmopathy progression.

Amplification of the TCR beta CDR3 regions used RNA transcripts (as template). Scientists carried out first-round RT-PCR using HTBI primers and then a second-round multiplex PCR. MiXCR was run by TCRdb on the multiplex PCR reads, yielding one entry per CDR3 protein. Of nearly 400,000 distinct CDR3 sequences detected, around 17% appear once; the ten largest clones hold 1.5% to 2%. The rearrangement joins TRBV7-2 to TRBJ2-7, with D maybe TRBD2 (5 bases). This clonotype was obtained from a woman aged 18-29 years with Graves' ophthalmopathy. The specimen was peripheral blood. CDR3 sequence: CASSLGTVRTYEQYF. For the CDR3, the DNA is TGTGCCAGCAGCTTAGGGACTGTCCGCACCTACGAGCAGTACTTC.